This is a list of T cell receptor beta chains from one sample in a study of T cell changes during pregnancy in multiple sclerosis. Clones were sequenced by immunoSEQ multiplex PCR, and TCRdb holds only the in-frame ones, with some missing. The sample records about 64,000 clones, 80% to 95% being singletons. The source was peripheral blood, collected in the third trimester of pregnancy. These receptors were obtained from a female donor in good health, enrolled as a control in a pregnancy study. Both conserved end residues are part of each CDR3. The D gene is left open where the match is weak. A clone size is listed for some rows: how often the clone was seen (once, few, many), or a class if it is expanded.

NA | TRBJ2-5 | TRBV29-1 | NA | TGCAGCGTGCACAGGGGGGGCGTAGGAGAGACCCAGTACTTC | CSVHRGGVGETQYF
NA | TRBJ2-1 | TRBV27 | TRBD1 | TGTGCCAGCACCTTTGGGACAGGGGGGGATTATGAGCAGTTCTTC | CASTFGTGGDYEQFF
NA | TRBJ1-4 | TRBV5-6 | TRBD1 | TGTGCCAGCAGCTTGGTTGGGGACAGTGAAGAAAAACTGTTTTTT | CASSLVGDSEEKLFF
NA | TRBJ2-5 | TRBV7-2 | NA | TGTGCCAGCAGCTTAGTAGATAGCGGGGGACAGGCCCAGTACTTC | CASSLVDSGGQAQYF
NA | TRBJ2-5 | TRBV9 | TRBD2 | TGTGCCAGCAGCGCCACTAGCGGGAGGTTCCAAGAGACCCAGTACTTC | CASSATSGRFQETQYF
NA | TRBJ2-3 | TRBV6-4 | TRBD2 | TGTGCCAGCAGTGTGGGCGGGGGGGCCGAAGATACGCAGTATTTT | CASSVGGGAEDTQYF
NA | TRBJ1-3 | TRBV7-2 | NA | TGTGCCAGCAGCCCCGCAGGCGGAAACACCATATATTTT | CASSPAGGNTIYF
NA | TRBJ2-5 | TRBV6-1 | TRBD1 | TGTGCCAGCAGTCTCAGGGGGCTGCGGGAGACCCAGTACTTC | CASSLRGLRETQYF
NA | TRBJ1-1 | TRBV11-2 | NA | TGTGCCAGCAGCCCGAGCTTTGAGAACACTGAAGCTTTCTTT | CASSPSFENTEAFF
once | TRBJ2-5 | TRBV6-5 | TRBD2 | TGTGCCAGCAGCCCTGGACTAGCCCAAGAGACCCAGTACTTC | CASSPGLAQETQYF
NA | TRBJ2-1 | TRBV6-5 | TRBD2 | TGTGCCAGCAGTTACTTTGGGCTAGCGGGGAATGAGCAGTTCTTC | CASSYFGLAGNEQFF
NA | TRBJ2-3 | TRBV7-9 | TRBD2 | TGTGCCAGCAGTTTGGGGGTCCTAGCGGGATCGACAGATACGCAGTATTTT | CASSLGVLAGSTDTQYF
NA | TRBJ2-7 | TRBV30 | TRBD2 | TGTGCCTGCCTCCAGAGCGGGGGGGCTGGCGAGCAGTACTTC | CACLQSGGAGEQYF
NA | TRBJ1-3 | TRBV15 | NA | TGTGCCACCAGCAGGGGCAGCTCTGGAAACACCATATATTTT | CATSRGSSGNTIYF
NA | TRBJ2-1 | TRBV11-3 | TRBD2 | TGTGCCAGCAGCTCGGGCGGGGGGTCCTACAATGAGCAGTTCTTC | CASSSGGGSYNEQFF
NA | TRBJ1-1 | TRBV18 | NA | TGTGCCAGCTCCCCCGGGACACTTACTAACACTGAAGCTTTCTTT | CASSPGTLTNTEAFF
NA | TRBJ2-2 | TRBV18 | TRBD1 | TGTGCCAGCTCACCCGACAGGGGATGGACCGGGGAGCTGTTTTTT | CASSPDRGWTGELFF
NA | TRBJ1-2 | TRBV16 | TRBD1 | TGTGCCAGCAGCCAAACTAACAGGGGGCGCGAGGACTACACCTTC | CASSQTNRGREDYTF
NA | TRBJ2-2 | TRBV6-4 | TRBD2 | TGTGCCAGCAGTGGGACTAGCGGGAGCACCGGGGAGCTGTTTTTT | CASSGTSGSTGELFF
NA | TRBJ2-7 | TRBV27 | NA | TGTGCCAGCGCCCCGCCCTTTCAAACTGGACTGAACTACTTCTACGAGCAGTACTTC | CASAPPFQTGLNYFYEQYF
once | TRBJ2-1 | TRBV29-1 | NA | TGCAGCGCTGGCACGCAAGTTTCCTACAATGAGCAGTTCTTC | CSAGTQVSYNEQFF
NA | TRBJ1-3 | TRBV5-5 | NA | TGTGCCAGCAGCTTGGCCCTTACCAGGGCCGGAAACACCATATATTTT | CASSLALTRAGNTIYF
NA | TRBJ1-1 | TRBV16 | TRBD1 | TGTGCCAGCAGCCAAAGAGCCCCGGGACAGGGGATGAACTTGAACACTGAAGCTTTCTTT | CASSQRAPGQGMNLNTEAFF
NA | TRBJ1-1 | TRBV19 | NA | TGTGCCAGTAGTATCCGGGTGAACACTGAAGCTTTCTTT | CASSIRVNTEAFF
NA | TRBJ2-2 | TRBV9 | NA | TGTGCCAGCAGCGCACAGGGATCTACCGGGGAGCTGTTTTTT | CASSAQGSTGELFF
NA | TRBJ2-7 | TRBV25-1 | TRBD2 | TGTGCCAGCAGTGAAACGGGGGGGACCCTCTACGAGCAGTACTTC | CASSETGGTLYEQYF
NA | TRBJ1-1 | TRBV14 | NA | TGTGCCAGCAGACTAACAGGGACGGGCACTGAAGCTTTCTTT | CASRLTGTGTEAFF
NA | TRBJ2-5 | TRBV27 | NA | TGTGCCAGTTCGAGGAGGAGTCAGGAGACCCAGTACTTC | CASSRRSQETQYF
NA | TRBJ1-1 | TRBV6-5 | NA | TGTGCCAGCACTGGAGTTGCGACGAACACTGAAGCTTTCTTT | CASTGVATNTEAFF
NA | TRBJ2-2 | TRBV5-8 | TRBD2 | TGTGCCAGCACTCATCCTACGACTAGCGGAGCTCTGAACACCGGGGAGCTGTTTTTT | CASTHPTTSGALNTGELFF
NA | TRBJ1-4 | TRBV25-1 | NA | TGTGCCAGCAGTGAGAGAGGGGGACGGAATGAAAAACTGTTTTTT | CASSERGGRNEKLFF
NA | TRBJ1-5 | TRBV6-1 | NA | TGTGCCAGCAGTCGGGAGCTCAATCAGCCCCAGCATTTT | CASSRELNQPQHF
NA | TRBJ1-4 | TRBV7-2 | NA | TGTGCCAGCAGCCCCAAGGGCAGCGAGGGAAAACTGTTTTTT | CASSPKGSEGKLFF
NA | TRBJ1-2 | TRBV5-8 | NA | TGTGCCAGCAGCTTGGCCGGGTATGGCTACACCTTC | CASSLAGYGYTF
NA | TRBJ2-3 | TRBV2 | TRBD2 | TGTGCCAGCAGTGAAGTGGGGCTAGCGGGGGGCACAGATACGCAGTATTTT | CASSEVGLAGGTDTQYF
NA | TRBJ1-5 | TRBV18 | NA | TGTGCCAGCTCACCTTCGCGGAGCAATCAGCCCCAGCATTTT | CASSPSRSNQPQHF
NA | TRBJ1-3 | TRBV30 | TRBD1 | TGTGCCTGGAGTAAGGCCGACAGGGACTCTGGAAACACCATATATTTT | CAWSKADRDSGNTIYF